A selection of T cell receptor beta chains follows, all from one sample in a study of T cell responses to AZD1222 COVID-19 vaccine. The assay was immunoSEQ multiplex PCR, and TCRdb's table has in-frame clones only and misses some. Of some 200,000 clones in the sample, around 89% are singletons; the top ten hold more than 25%. Sequences were derived from peripheral blood, sampled 28 days after the second AZD1222 dose. These receptors came from an adult who received the AZD1222 COVID-19 vaccine. Both conserved end residues are part of each CDR3. D genes are given only for firm matches. Rows may omit the clone size; those that give it use once, few, many or a size class.

j_gene | v_gene | len | d_gene | abundance | CDR3nt | CDR3aa
TRBJ2-1 | TRBV15 | 16 | TRBD2 | - | TGTGCCACCAGCAGAGGGTCTAGCGGGAGGGCCGGTGAGCAGTTCTTC | CATSRGSSGRAGEQFF
TRBJ1-6 | TRBV9 | 18 | - | - | TGTGCCAGCAGCGTACACGGGACACCGAGCTCCTATAATTCACCCCTCCACTTT | CASSVHGTPSSYNSPLHF
TRBJ1-3 | TRBV9 | 17 | - | - | TGTGCCAGCAGCGTAGCATCGGGGCTCGGCTCTGGAAACACCATATATTTT | CASSVASGLGSGNTIYF
TRBJ2-7 | TRBV7-2 | 11 | - | once | TGTGCCAGCAGGGAAGCCTCGGAACAGTACTTC | CASREASEQYF
TRBJ2-6 | TRBV2 | 14 | - | - | TGTGCCAGCAGTGGGGGGACAACGGCCAACGTCCTGACTTTC | CASSGGTTANVLTF
TRBJ2-5 | TRBV30 | 12 | - | - | TGTGCCTGGAGTGTAGGGAGGGAGACCCAGTACTTC | CAWSVGRETQYF
TRBJ2-1 | TRBV19 | 21 | TRBD1 | - | TGTGCCAGTAGTCCACGCGGGGGTATTGTGGGGACAGGGAGGTTGACAACCACGCAGTTCTTC | CASSPRGGIVGTGRLTTTQFF
TRBJ2-6 | TRBV29-1 | 14 | - | - | TGCAGCGTTGAAAGGAGTACTGGGGCCAACGTCCTGACTTTC | CSVERSTGANVLTF
TRBJ1-5 | TRBV7-8 | 14 | - | once | TGTGCCAGCAGCTTAGATGGGGCGAGACAGCCCCAGCATTTT | CASSLDGARQPQHF
TRBJ2-7 | TRBV6-5 | 14 | - | - | TGTGCCAGCAGCGCCCACAGGGGACTCTACGAGCAGTACTTC | CASSAHRGLYEQYF
TRBJ2-1 | TRBV10-3 | 12 | - | - | TGTGCCATCGGTGCCGTTTCCCATGAGCAGTTCTTC | CAIGAVSHEQFF
TRBJ2-3 | TRBV7-2 | 13 | - | few | TGTGCCAGCGGCGGGGCCGCCGGGGATACGCAGTATTTT | CASGGAAGDTQYF
TRBJ2-7 | TRBV28 | 14 | - | - | TGTGCCAGCAGTCCGACAGGGAGGTCCTACGAGCAGTACTTC | CASSPTGRSYEQYF
TRBJ2-1 | TRBV9 | 14 | - | - | TGTGCCAGCAGCATGGGGAGCTCCTACAATGAGCAGTTCTTC | CASSMGSSYNEQFF
TRBJ2-1 | TRBV24-1 | 14 | TRBD1 | - | TGTGCCACCAGTGAGACAGGGTTTGGGAATGAGCAGTTCTTC | CATSETGFGNEQFF
TRBJ1-2 | TRBV7-2 | 13 | TRBD1 | few | TGTGCCAGCAGCCTAGCGGGGGACAGGGAAGGCACCTTC | CASSLAGDREGTF
TRBJ1-3 | TRBV23-1 | 16 | - | - | TGCGCCAGCAGTCGAAAGCGAAGGGCGGCGGGAAACACCATATATTTT | CASSRKRRAAGNTIYF
TRBJ1-6 | TRBV30 | 13 | - | - | TGTGCCTGGACCGGGACCGACAATTCACCCCTCCACTTT | CAWTGTDNSPLHF
TRBJ2-7 | TRBV12-3/TRBV12-4 | 13 | TRBD2 | - | TGTGCCAGGGGACTAGCGGGAACCTACGAGCAGTACTTC | CARGLAGTYEQYF
TRBJ1-1 | TRBV4-2 | 17 | TRBD1 | - | TGTGCCAGCAGCCAAGCGTCCGGACAGGGGGCGGCCACTGAAGCTTTCTTT | CASSQASGQGAATEAFF
TRBJ2-3 | TRBV3-1/TRBV3-2 | 13 | TRBD1 | - | TGTGCCAGCAGAAGACAGGGCGGAGATACGCAGTATTTT | CASRRQGGDTQYF
TRBJ1-3 | TRBV28 | 13 | - | few | TGTGCCAGCGTCAAAGGTTCTGGAAACACCATATATTTT | CASVKGSGNTIYF
TRBJ1-4 | TRBV10-3 | 14 | TRBD1 | - | TGTGCCATCAGGGGACAGGGGGATGGAGAAAAACTGTTTTTT | CAIRGQGDGEKLFF
TRBJ1-3 | TRBV29-1 | 13 | - | - | TGCAGCGCCACAGGGAGCCCTGGAAACACCATATATTTT | CSATGSPGNTIYF
TRBJ2-1 | TRBV10-3 | 17 | TRBD2 | - | TGTGCCATCAGGTACGGGACTAGCGGGAGCTCCTACAATGAGCAGTTCTTC | CAIRYGTSGSSYNEQFF
TRBJ1-1 | TRBV28 | 15 | TRBD1 | - | TGTGCCAGCAGTCCTACCGGCACAGGGGTCACTGAAGCTTTCTTT | CASSPTGTGVTEAFF
TRBJ1-2 | TRBV7-9 | 11 | - | - | TGTGCCAGCAGCCCATCGCGAGGCTACACCTTC | CASSPSRGYTF
TRBJ2-5 | TRBV6-5 | 14 | - | - | TGTGCCAGCAACCACAGGACAAATCAAGAGACCCAGTACTTC | CASNHRTNQETQYF
TRBJ1-3 | TRBV14 | 15 | - | once | TGTGCCAGCAGCCAAGAGAGACACTCTGGAAACACCATATATTTT | CASSQERHSGNTIYF
TRBJ1-4 | TRBV4-1 | 15 | - | - | TGCGCCAGCAGCCCGCCGGGGTCATATAATGAAAAACTGTTTTTT | CASSPPGSYNEKLFF
TRBJ2-2 | TRBV5-1 | 16 | TRBD1 | few | TGCGCCAGCAGCCCGGGACAGGGAGGGAAATCCGGGGAGCTGTTTTTT | CASSPGQGGKSGELFF
TRBJ2-7 | TRBV5-8 | 13 | - | - | TGTGCCAGCAGCCCGAGTCCATACTACGAGCAGTACTTC | CASSPSPYYEQYF
TRBJ1-3 | TRBV24-1 | 14 | - | - | TGTGCCACCAGTCGTGGTGACTCTGGAAACACCATATATTTT | CATSRGDSGNTIYF
TRBJ2-5 | TRBV7-2 | 12 | - | - | TGTGCCAGCAGCGACCAGGGGGAGACCCAGTACTTC | CASSDQGETQYF
TRBJ2-3 | TRBV19 | 15 | - | - | TGTGCCAGTAGCCGGACGGACCCTAGCACAGATACGCAGTATTTT | CASSRTDPSTDTQYF
TRBJ1-6 | TRBV18 | 15 | - | - | TGTGCCAGCTCACCACCGCGAGGGGCCGGGTCACCCCTCCACTTT | CASSPPRGAGSPLHF
TRBJ2-7 | TRBV28 | 11 | - | - | TGTGCCAGCAGTTCGACAGGAGAGCAGTACTTC | CASSSTGEQYF
TRBJ2-7 | TRBV30 | 11 | - | - | TGTGCCTGGTCCCAGGCCTACGAGCAGTACTTC | CAWSQAYEQYF
TRBJ1-2 | TRBV18 | 15 | TRBD1 | - | TGTGCCAGCTCACACTCCGGGACAGGGATTGATGGCTACACCTTC | CASSHSGTGIDGYTF
TRBJ1-5 | TRBV28 | 14 | TRBD1 | - | TGTGCCAGCAGCCAAGGACAGGGGGGGAGGCCCCAGCATTTT | CASSQGQGGRPQHF
TRBJ1-4 | TRBV5-1 | 13 | - | once | TGCGCCAGCAGCCTTGTGGGGCACGAAAAACTGTTTTTT | CASSLVGHEKLFF
TRBJ1-1 | TRBV28 | 13 | - | - | TGTGCCAGCAGCGACAGAGGCGGGACTGAAGCTTTCTTT | CASSDRGGTEAFF
TRBJ1-4 | TRBV18 | 15 | TRBD1 | - | TGTGCCAGCTCACCCCCCCGGGACAGGGATGAAAAACTGTTTTTT | CASSPPRDRDEKLFF
TRBJ1-4 | TRBV5-1 | 16 | - | - | TGCGCCAGCAGCCAGAGGAGGGATAGGGCTAATGAAAAACTGTTTTTT | CASSQRRDRANEKLFF
TRBJ2-1 | TRBV11-2 | 15 | TRBD2 | - | TGTGCCAGCAGCTTAGCGGGAGGGCCGCCCAATGAGCAGTTCTTC | CASSLAGGPPNEQFF
TRBJ2-5 | TRBV30 | 15 | - | - | TGTGCCTGGAGTTTCGGTAGGCGATCCGGAGAGACCCAGTACTTC | CAWSFGRRSGETQYF
TRBJ2-7 | TRBV7-2 | 16 | TRBD2 | few | TGTGCCAGCAGCTTAGAGGGGACTAGCGGGAGTTACGAGCAGTACTTC | CASSLEGTSGSYEQYF
TRBJ1-1 | TRBV12-3/TRBV12-4 | 11 | - | - | TGTGCCAGCAGTTCAGGACTAGAAGCTTTCTTT | CASSSGLEAFF
TRBJ2-5 | TRBV5-1 | 14 | TRBD1 | - | TGCGCCAGCAGCCCCGGGACAGCTTGGGAGACCCAGTACTTC | CASSPGTAWETQYF
TRBJ1-1 | TRBV12-3/TRBV12-4 | 12 | - | - | TGTGCCAGCAGTTTAAGGTATGGATTCGCTTTCTTT | CASSLRYGFAFF
TRBJ2-7 | TRBV28 | 16 | TRBD2 | - | TGTGCCAGCAGTCCGCCGGGACTAGCGGGCCCCTACGAGCAGTACTTC | CASSPPGLAGPYEQYF
TRBJ2-7 | TRBV20-1 | 11 | TRBD1 | few | TGCAGTGCCAGGACAGGGGACGAGCAGTACTTC | CSARTGDEQYF